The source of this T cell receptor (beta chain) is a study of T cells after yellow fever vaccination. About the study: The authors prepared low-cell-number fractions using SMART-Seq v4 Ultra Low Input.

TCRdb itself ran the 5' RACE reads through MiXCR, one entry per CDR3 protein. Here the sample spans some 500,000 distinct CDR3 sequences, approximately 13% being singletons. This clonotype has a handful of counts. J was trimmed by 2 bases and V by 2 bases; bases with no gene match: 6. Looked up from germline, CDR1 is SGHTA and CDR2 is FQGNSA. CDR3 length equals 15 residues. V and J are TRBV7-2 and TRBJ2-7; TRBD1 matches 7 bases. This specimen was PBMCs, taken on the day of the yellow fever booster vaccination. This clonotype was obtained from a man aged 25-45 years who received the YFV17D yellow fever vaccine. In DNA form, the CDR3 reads TGTGCCAGCAGCTTATCGAGACAGGGCACCTACGAGCAGTACTTC. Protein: CASSLSRQGTYEQYF.